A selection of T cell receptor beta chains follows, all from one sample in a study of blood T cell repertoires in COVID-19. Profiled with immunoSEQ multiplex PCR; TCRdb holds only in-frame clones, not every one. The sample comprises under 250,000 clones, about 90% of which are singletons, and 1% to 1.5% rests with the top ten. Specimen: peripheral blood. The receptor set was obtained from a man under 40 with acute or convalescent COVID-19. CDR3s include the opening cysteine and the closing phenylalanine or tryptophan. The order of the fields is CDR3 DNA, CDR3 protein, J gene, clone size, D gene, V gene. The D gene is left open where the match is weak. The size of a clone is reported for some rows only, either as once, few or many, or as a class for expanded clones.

CDR3 DNA: TGCGCCAGCAGCCAAACAGTCAATGAGCAGTTCTTC
CDR3 protein: CASSQTVNEQFF
J gene: TRBJ2-1
clone size: .
D gene: .
V gene: TRBV4-1

CDR3 DNA: TGCGCCAGCAGCCAAGGGGCGAGTCGGAGCAATCAGCCCCAGCATTTT
CDR3 protein: CASSQGASRSNQPQHF
J gene: TRBJ1-5
clone size: .
D gene: .
V gene: TRBV4-1

CDR3 DNA: TGTGCCAGCAGCTTAACAGGGGGCGCCCCCAAAAACATTCAGTACTTC
CDR3 protein: CASSLTGGAPKNIQYF
J gene: TRBJ2-4
clone size: .
D gene: TRBD1
V gene: TRBV11-2

CDR3 DNA: TGCAGCGTCAGGACTAGCAACACCGGGGAGCTGTTTTTT
CDR3 protein: CSVRTSNTGELFF
J gene: TRBJ2-2
clone size: .
D gene: TRBD2
V gene: TRBV29-1

CDR3 DNA: TGCGCCAGCAGGTCCAGGGGCAATGAGCAGTTCTTC
CDR3 protein: CASRSRGNEQFF
J gene: TRBJ2-1
clone size: once
D gene: .
V gene: TRBV10-2

CDR3 DNA: TGCGCCAGCAGCTCTCCGGGACTAGCGGGGGGGCCCAATGAGCAGTTCTTC
CDR3 protein: CASSSPGLAGGPNEQFF
J gene: TRBJ2-1
clone size: .
D gene: TRBD2
V gene: TRBV5-1

CDR3 DNA: TGTGCCAGCTCACCACAGGGGGTCGGCACTGAAGCTTTCTTT
CDR3 protein: CASSPQGVGTEAFF
J gene: TRBJ1-1
clone size: .
D gene: .
V gene: TRBV18

CDR3 DNA: TGTGCCAGCAGCTTGGGACTAGGGCGCGGCACCGGGGAGCTGTTTTTT
CDR3 protein: CASSLGLGRGTGELFF
J gene: TRBJ2-2
clone size: .
D gene: .
V gene: TRBV5-4

CDR3 DNA: TGCGCCAGCAGCCAAACAGGGGCGACGCGGACTGAAGCTTTCTTT
CDR3 protein: CASSQTGATRTEAFF
J gene: TRBJ1-1
clone size: .
D gene: TRBD1
V gene: TRBV4-1

CDR3 DNA: TGTGCCAGCAGCTTACCAGGGGTCTATGGCTACACCTTC
CDR3 protein: CASSLPGVYGYTF
J gene: TRBJ1-2
clone size: once
D gene: .
V gene: TRBV7-9

CDR3 DNA: TGTGCCAGCAGTTTTAGAAAACAGTCAACTAATGAAAAACTGTTTTTT
CDR3 protein: CASSFRKQSTNEKLFF
J gene: TRBJ1-4
clone size: .
D gene: .
V gene: TRBV27

CDR3 DNA: TGTGCCTGGAGTCGTCCGGGGAACTCTGGAAACACCATATATTTT
CDR3 protein: CAWSRPGNSGNTIYF
J gene: TRBJ1-3
clone size: once
D gene: .
V gene: TRBV30

CDR3 DNA: TGCGCCAGCAGCTTGGACTTCTCGATCGGCACAGATACGCAGTATTTT
CDR3 protein: CASSLDFSIGTDTQYF
J gene: TRBJ2-3
clone size: .
D gene: .
V gene: TRBV5-1

CDR3 DNA: TGTGCCAGCAGCCGTGGACAGGGCGACTATGGCTACACCTTC
CDR3 protein: CASSRGQGDYGYTF
J gene: TRBJ1-2
clone size: .
D gene: TRBD1
V gene: TRBV7-6

CDR3 DNA: TGTGCCAGCAGCACTAATCGGTTAGGTTATTACAATGAGCAGTTCTTC
CDR3 protein: CASSTNRLGYYNEQFF
J gene: TRBJ2-1
clone size: .
D gene: .
V gene: TRBV5-4

CDR3 DNA: TGTGCCAGCAAGGGGCCTACCCACTCTGGAAACACCATATATTTT
CDR3 protein: CASKGPTHSGNTIYF
J gene: TRBJ1-3
clone size: .
D gene: .
V gene: TRBV6-5

CDR3 DNA: TGTGCCATCAGTGAGTCGAGCGGGCGGGTAAATGAGCAGTTCTTC
CDR3 protein: CAISESSGRVNEQFF
J gene: TRBJ2-1
clone size: .
D gene: .
V gene: TRBV10-3

CDR3 DNA: TGTGCCAGCACTGACAGAATACTACCCACAGATACGCAGTATTTT
CDR3 protein: CASTDRILPTDTQYF
J gene: TRBJ2-3
clone size: .
D gene: .
V gene: TRBV19

CDR3 DNA: TGTGCCAGCAGCTTAGCTGAGGATACGCAGTATTTT
CDR3 protein: CASSLAEDTQYF
J gene: TRBJ2-3
clone size: .
D gene: .
V gene: TRBV7-2

CDR3 DNA: TGTGCCAGCAGCTCACTTCTATATGGGACAGACTATGGCTACACCTTC
CDR3 protein: CASSSLLYGTDYGYTF
J gene: TRBJ1-2
clone size: .
D gene: TRBD1
V gene: TRBV13

CDR3 DNA: TGTGCCAGCAGCCAAGTTGGGCTTCAAGAGACCCAGTACTTC
CDR3 protein: CASSQVGLQETQYF
J gene: TRBJ2-5
clone size: .
D gene: .
V gene: TRBV14

CDR3 DNA: TGTGCCAGCAGCCAAGAAACAGCTCTCACTGAAGCTTTCTTT
CDR3 protein: CASSQETALTEAFF
J gene: TRBJ1-1
clone size: .
D gene: .
V gene: TRBV3-1/TRBV3-2

CDR3 DNA: TGTGCCAGCAGCTTTATGATGGCTTCCTACGAGCAGTACTTC
CDR3 protein: CASSFMMASYEQYF
J gene: TRBJ2-7
clone size: few
D gene: .
V gene: TRBV5-6

CDR3 DNA: TGCGCCAGCAGCCATGGGGGCCATGAGCAGTTCTTC
CDR3 protein: CASSHGGHEQFF
J gene: TRBJ2-1
clone size: .
D gene: .
V gene: TRBV5-1

CDR3 DNA: TGTGCCAGCAGCCAAGACTCCATCGCAGGCGGGAGAGCCGGGGAGCTGTTTTTT
CDR3 protein: CASSQDSIAGGRAGELFF
J gene: TRBJ2-2
clone size: .
D gene: TRBD2
V gene: TRBV4-2

CDR3 DNA: TGTGCCACCAGCAGGCGGGGGGGCCCTTGGGGCTACACCTTC
CDR3 protein: CATSRRGGPWGYTF
J gene: TRBJ1-2
clone size: .
D gene: .
V gene: TRBV15

CDR3 DNA: TGTGCCACCAGTGACCCCAAACGAGGTAGCGGGGCCTCCCTTACGCAGTATTTT
CDR3 protein: CATSDPKRGSGASLTQYF
J gene: TRBJ2-3
clone size: .
D gene: TRBD2
V gene: TRBV24-1

CDR3 DNA: TGCAGCTCAAGAGTGACAGGGACGTACACTGAAGCTTTCTTT
CDR3 protein: CSSRVTGTYTEAFF
J gene: TRBJ1-1
clone size: .
D gene: TRBD1
V gene: TRBV29-1

CDR3 DNA: TGTGCCACCAAACGAAGGGTGGGGACGGGGGAAATGTTGCCCCAGCATTTT
CDR3 protein: CATKRRVGTGEMLPQHF
J gene: TRBJ1-5
clone size: .
D gene: .
V gene: TRBV19

CDR3 DNA: TGCAGCGTTGCCCGACTAGCGGGAGGGCTAATCACAGATACGCAGTATTTT
CDR3 protein: CSVARLAGGLITDTQYF
J gene: TRBJ2-3
clone size: .
D gene: TRBD2
V gene: TRBV29-1

CDR3 DNA: TGTGCCAGCAGCTTAGAACTGAACACCGGGGAGCTGTTTTTT
CDR3 protein: CASSLELNTGELFF
J gene: TRBJ2-2
clone size: .
D gene: .
V gene: TRBV7-9

CDR3 DNA: TGCGCCAGCAGCCAGACAGGCCTTAATGAAAAACTGTTTTTT
CDR3 protein: CASSQTGLNEKLFF
J gene: TRBJ1-4
clone size: .
D gene: .
V gene: TRBV4-1

CDR3 DNA: TGTGCCAGCAGCTTGGGCGTCACTGAAGCTTTCTTT
CDR3 protein: CASSLGVTEAFF
J gene: TRBJ1-1
clone size: .
D gene: .
V gene: TRBV5-6

CDR3 DNA: TGTGCCAGCATTAGGGGCGCTGACACTGAAGCTTTCTTT
CDR3 protein: CASIRGADTEAFF
J gene: TRBJ1-1
clone size: .
D gene: .
V gene: TRBV6-6

CDR3 DNA: TGTGCCAGCAGTACGGGGGGATACGAGCAGTACTTC
CDR3 protein: CASSTGGYEQYF
J gene: TRBJ2-7
clone size: .
D gene: TRBD2
V gene: TRBV28

CDR3 DNA: TGTGCCAGCAGCTCCGGACAGGGACAACGGAACTTC
CDR3 protein: CASSSGQGQRNF
J gene: TRBJ2-7
clone size: .
D gene: TRBD1
V gene: TRBV3-1/TRBV3-2

CDR3 DNA: TGCGCCAGCAGCTTGGTCCAGGCCAACCTAGGGGCCAACGTCCTGACTTTC
CDR3 protein: CASSLVQANLGANVLTF
J gene: TRBJ2-6
clone size: .
D gene: .
V gene: TRBV5-1

CDR3 DNA: TGTGTCCCCCAGACAGGGAGCGGGGAGCTGTTTTTT
CDR3 protein: CVPQTGSGELFF
J gene: TRBJ2-2
clone size: .
D gene: TRBD1
V gene: TRBV7-9

CDR3 DNA: TGTGCCACGCAGACTAGCGGGGTCGACAATGAGCAGTTCTTC
CDR3 protein: CATQTSGVDNEQFF
J gene: TRBJ2-1
clone size: .
D gene: TRBD2
V gene: TRBV2

CDR3 DNA: TGTGCCAGCAGTGAAACCAATACAGGGTCTGGGGCCAACGTCCTGACTTTC
CDR3 protein: CASSETNTGSGANVLTF
J gene: TRBJ2-6
clone size: .
D gene: .
V gene: TRBV6-1